This T cell receptor beta chain emerged from a study of radiotherapy plus CTLA-4 blockade in lung cancer. The V gene lost 1 base and the J gene lost 6 bases, with 10 bases spanning the gap. CDR3 size: 13 residues. CDR1 is GTSNPN, CDR2 SVGIG, per germline (reference sequence). Treatment of patients with chemo-refractory metastatic non-small-cell lung cancer consisted of focal radiation plus CTLA-4 blockade with ipilimumab. Regarding the study as a whole: In blood, tumor-derived TCR clones expanded after radiotherapy plus ipilimumab. According to reports, early shifts in blood T cell clones, alongside interferon-beta, forecast response most accurately.

Comment on this clone: Its antigen is still unknown. The same CDR3 also results from other DNA sequences found in this sample.

Generated by immunoSEQ multiplex PCR, the TCRdb table keeps only in-frame clones and is missing some. The sample yields some 98,000 clones, around 83% seen once. V gene TRBV30 combines with J gene TRBJ2-1, with a tentative D call TRBD2 (6 bases). This clonotype was obtained from a human donor with non-small cell lung cancer who had a partial response to radiotherapy plus ipilimumab. The source material was peripheral blood, sampled from a patient treated with radiotherapy plus ipilimumab. CDR3 in DNA: TGTGCCTGGAGTGGGGCGGGAACCAATGAGCAGTTCTTC. This encodes CAWSGAGTNEQFF.